A selection of T cell receptor beta chains follows, all from one sample in a study of OX40 agonist ivuxolimab in advanced cancers. Clones were sequenced by immunoSEQ multiplex PCR, and TCRdb holds only the in-frame ones, with some missing. The sample has around 50,000 clones; around 90% are singletons. This sample comprised CD4+ or CD8+ T cells sorted from blood, obtained in a trial of the OX40 agonist ivuxolimab. Receptors originate from an adult with an advanced solid tumor such as melanoma, head and neck, liver or kidney cancer. CDR3s include the opening cysteine and the closing phenylalanine or tryptophan. The order of the fields is D gene, V gene, clone size, J gene, CDR3 DNA, CDR3 protein. The D gene is left open where the match is weak. A clone size is listed for some rows: how often the clone was seen (once, few, many), or a class if it is expanded.

d_call: -
v_call: TRBV7-8
clone_size: -
j_call: TRBJ1-1
cdr3_nt: TGTGCCAGCAGCACCGGGGCCGGAATGAACACTGAAGCTTTCTTT
cdr3_aa: CASSTGAGMNTEAFF

d_call: TRBD1
v_call: TRBV6-5
clone_size: -
j_call: TRBJ1-5
cdr3_nt: TGTGCCAGCAGCCCGAGACAGGGCGGGGGACAGCCCCAGCATTTT
cdr3_aa: CASSPRQGGGQPQHF

d_call: -
v_call: TRBV19
clone_size: once
j_call: TRBJ2-2
cdr3_nt: TGTGCCAGTAGTATAGGGCCCGGCCCCTCCCGCGGGGAGCTGTTTTTT
cdr3_aa: CASSIGPGPSRGELFF

d_call: -
v_call: TRBV6-6
clone_size: -
j_call: TRBJ2-2
cdr3_nt: TGTGCCAGCAGTAAACTAGGAGTGTTGGGGGAGCTGTTTTTT
cdr3_aa: CASSKLGVLGELFF

d_call: -
v_call: TRBV14
clone_size: -
j_call: TRBJ2-7
cdr3_nt: TGTGCCAGCAGCCACACGACTCCCTACGAGCAGTACTTC
cdr3_aa: CASSHTTPYEQYF

d_call: -
v_call: TRBV4-3
clone_size: -
j_call: TRBJ2-1
cdr3_nt: TGCGCCAGCAGCCGGACCGGAGGCATCTACAATGAGCAGTTCTTC
cdr3_aa: CASSRTGGIYNEQFF

d_call: -
v_call: TRBV25-1
clone_size: once
j_call: TRBJ1-2
cdr3_nt: TGTGCCAGGACATACAGGGTTTACGACTATGGCTACACCTTC
cdr3_aa: CARTYRVYDYGYTF

d_call: -
v_call: TRBV4-1
clone_size: -
j_call: TRBJ2-1
cdr3_nt: TGCGCCAGCAGCCCTGAGAGCTCCTACAATGAGCAGTTCTTC
cdr3_aa: CASSPESSYNEQFF

d_call: -
v_call: TRBV6-5
clone_size: -
j_call: TRBJ1-1
cdr3_nt: TGTGCCAGCAGTCCCTCCCGGGAGGTTCCTGAAGCTTTCTTT
cdr3_aa: CASSPSREVPEAFF

d_call: TRBD2
v_call: TRBV4-1
clone_size: -
j_call: TRBJ2-3
cdr3_nt: TGCGCCAGCAGCGATATAGCGGGGGTCCCCGTGTCAGATACGCAGTATTTT
cdr3_aa: CASSDIAGVPVSDTQYF

d_call: -
v_call: TRBV30
clone_size: few
j_call: TRBJ1-1
cdr3_nt: TGTGCCTGGAGTGTGGGGGACACTGAAGCTTTCTTT
cdr3_aa: CAWSVGDTEAFF

d_call: TRBD2
v_call: TRBV28
clone_size: -
j_call: TRBJ2-1
cdr3_nt: TGTGCCAGCAGTCACGGCGGGGGGGTCTACAATGAGCAGTTCTTC
cdr3_aa: CASSHGGGVYNEQFF

d_call: -
v_call: TRBV30
clone_size: -
j_call: TRBJ2-7
cdr3_nt: TGTGCCTGGAGTGTGTCAGTATACACCTACGAGCAGTACTTC
cdr3_aa: CAWSVSVYTYEQYF

d_call: TRBD1
v_call: TRBV5-5
clone_size: -
j_call: TRBJ1-2
cdr3_nt: TGTGCCAGCAGGAGTGACAGGGTGAAATTTTCCTATGGCTACACCTTC
cdr3_aa: CASRSDRVKFSYGYTF

d_call: -
v_call: TRBV5-1
clone_size: -
j_call: TRBJ1-1
cdr3_nt: TGCGCCAGCAGCCAGGGGCCAGGGTACACTGAAGCTTTCTTT
cdr3_aa: CASSQGPGYTEAFF

d_call: -
v_call: TRBV19
clone_size: -
j_call: TRBJ2-2
cdr3_nt: TGTGCCAGTAGTATACAGGGTTTGAACGGGGAGCTGTTTTTT
cdr3_aa: CASSIQGLNGELFF

d_call: TRBD2
v_call: TRBV27
clone_size: once
j_call: TRBJ2-7
cdr3_nt: TGTGCCAGCAGCCCGACGGGGACTACCTACGAGCAGTACTTC
cdr3_aa: CASSPTGTTYEQYF

d_call: TRBD1
v_call: TRBV4-1
clone_size: -
j_call: TRBJ2-7
cdr3_nt: TGCGCCAGCAGCGCGAGACAGGGGATGGAGGAGCAGTACTTC
cdr3_aa: CASSARQGMEEQYF

d_call: TRBD2
v_call: TRBV19
clone_size: once
j_call: TRBJ2-1
cdr3_nt: TGTGCCAGTAGGCTCGGGGGGGCCGCCTACAATGAGCAGTTCTTC
cdr3_aa: CASRLGGAAYNEQFF